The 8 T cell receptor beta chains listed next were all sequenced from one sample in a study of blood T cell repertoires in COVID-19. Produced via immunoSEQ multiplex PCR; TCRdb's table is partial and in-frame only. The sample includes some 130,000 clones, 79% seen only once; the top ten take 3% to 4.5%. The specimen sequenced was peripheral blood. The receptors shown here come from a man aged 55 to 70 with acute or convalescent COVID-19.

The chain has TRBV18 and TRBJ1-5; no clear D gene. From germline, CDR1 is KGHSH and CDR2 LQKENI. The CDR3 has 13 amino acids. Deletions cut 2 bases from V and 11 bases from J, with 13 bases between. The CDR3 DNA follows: TGTGCCAGCTCACCAGGTACCCGAGAGGCCCAGCATTTT. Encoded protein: CASSPGTREAQHF.

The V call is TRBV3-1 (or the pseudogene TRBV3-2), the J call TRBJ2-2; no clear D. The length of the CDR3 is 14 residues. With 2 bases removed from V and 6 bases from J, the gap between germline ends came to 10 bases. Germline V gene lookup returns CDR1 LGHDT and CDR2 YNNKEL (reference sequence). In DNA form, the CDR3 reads TGTGCCAGCAGCCAATCCCTACAGTCCGGGGAGCTGTTTTTT. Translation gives CASSQSLQSGELFF.

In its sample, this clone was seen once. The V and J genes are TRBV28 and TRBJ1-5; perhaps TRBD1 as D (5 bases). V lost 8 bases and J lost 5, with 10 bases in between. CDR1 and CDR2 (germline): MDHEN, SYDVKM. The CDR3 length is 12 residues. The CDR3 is CASVSGYQPQHF. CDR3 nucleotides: TGTGCCAGCGTCTCAGGGTATCAGCCCCAGCATTTT.

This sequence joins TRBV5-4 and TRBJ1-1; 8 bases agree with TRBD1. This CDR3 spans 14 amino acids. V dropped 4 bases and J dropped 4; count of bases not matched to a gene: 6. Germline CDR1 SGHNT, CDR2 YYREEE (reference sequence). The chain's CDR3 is CASSQDRAITEAFF. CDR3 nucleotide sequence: TGTGCCAGCAGCCAGGACAGGGCTATCACTGAAGCTTTCTTT.

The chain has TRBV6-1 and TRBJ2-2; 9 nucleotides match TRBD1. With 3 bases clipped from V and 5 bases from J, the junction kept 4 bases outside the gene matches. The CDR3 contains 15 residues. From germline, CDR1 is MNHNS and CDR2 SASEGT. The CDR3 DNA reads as TGTGCCAGCAGTGATTGGACAGGGGTGACCGGGGAGCTGTTTTTT. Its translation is CASSDWTGVTGELFF.

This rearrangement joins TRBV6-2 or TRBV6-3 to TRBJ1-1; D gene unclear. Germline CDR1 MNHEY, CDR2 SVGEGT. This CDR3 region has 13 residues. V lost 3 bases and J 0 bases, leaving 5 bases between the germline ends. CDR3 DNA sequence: TGTGCCAGCAGTTATCTAGTGAACACTGAAGCTTTCTTT. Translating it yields CASSYLVNTEAFF.

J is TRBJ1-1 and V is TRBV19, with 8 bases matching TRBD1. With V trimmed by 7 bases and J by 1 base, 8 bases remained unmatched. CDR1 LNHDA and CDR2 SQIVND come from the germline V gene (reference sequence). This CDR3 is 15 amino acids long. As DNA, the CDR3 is TGTGCCAGTAATAACAGGGGGGTTCCGAACACTGAAGCTTTCTTT. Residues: CASNNRGVPNTEAFF.

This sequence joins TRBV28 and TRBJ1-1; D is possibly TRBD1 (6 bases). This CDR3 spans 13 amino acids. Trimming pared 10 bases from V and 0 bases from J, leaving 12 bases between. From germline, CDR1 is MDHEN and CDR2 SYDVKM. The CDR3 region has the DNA TGTGCCATCATGACAGGACTGAACACTGAAGCTTTCTTT. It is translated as CAIMTGLNTEAFF.